Shown below are 31 T cell receptor beta chains from a single sample sequenced in a study of T-cell memory formation after mild COVID-19 (dated by TCRdb to 2020 to 2023). The library came from 5' RACE. Sequencing took place on an Illumina NovaSeq 6000. The public sequencing data were trimmed at Q25 with fastp and processed into clonotypes with MiXCR by TCRdb, which kept only in-frame beta chains. Under each unique CDR3 protein, matching rows form one entry showing the most common genes and DNA. The sample table records more than 250,000 distinct CDR3 sequences; around 17% of these occur just once. The ten largest clones represent around 23% of the sample. The sequenced sample consisted of PBMCs or a T cell subset sorted from them (not recorded which). The receptors here all came from a man younger than 30 who had mild COVID-19 (a few samples of this study predate the infection). The sample titles of this study are shuffled in the database, so cell type and time point are left out; the donor was told from shared clones.

This clonotype was seen repeatedly, ten times or more. The chain carries TRBV7-6 and TRBJ2-7, with D possibly TRBD2 on 6 matching bases. CDR1 and CDR2 (germline): SGHVS, FNYEAQ. The V end was cut by 3 bases, the J end by 6 bases, with 15 bases between. CDR3 length: 14 residues. CDR3 region: CASSFGGIASEQYF. DNA of the CDR3: TGTGCCAGCAGCTTTGGGGGGATCGCCTCCGAGCAGTACTTC.

This clonotype was counted between two and nine times. This chain connects TRBV5-5 to TRBJ1-1; D is ambiguous. This CDR3 spans 16 amino acids. Trimming pared 2 bases from V and 3 bases from J, leaving 17 bases between. The germline V gene encodes CDR1 SGHKS and CDR2 YYEKEE (reference sequence). CDR3 sequence: CASSLLRNSGDTEAFF. For the CDR3, the DNA is TGTGCCAGCAGCTTACTCAGGAACTCTGGGGACACTGAAGCTTTCTTT.

V and J are TRBV5-6 and TRBJ2-1, with D perhaps TRBD1 or TRBD2 (5 bases each). The germline V gene has CDR1 SGHDT and CDR2 YYEEEE. This CDR3 has 14 residues. Trimming took off 3 bases at V and 0 bases at J, with 7 bases between the two ends. CDR3 amino acids: CASSWGSSYNEQFF. In DNA, the CDR3 is TGTGCCAGCAGCTGGGGGAGCTCCTACAATGAGCAGTTCTTC. Full variable domain (remainder filled in from reference TRBV5-6 and TRBJ2-1): DAGVTQSPTHLIKTRGQQVTLRCSPKSGHDTVSWYQQALGQGPQFIFQYYEEEERQRGNFPDRFSGHQFPNYSSELNVNALLLGDSALYLCASSWGSSYNEQFFGPGTRLTVL.

The chain recombines TRBV9 with TRBJ2-2, with D possibly TRBD2 on 7 matching bases. Germline V CDR1 and CDR2: SGDLS, YYNGEE. This CDR3 is 15 amino acids long. V lost 0 bases and J 5 bases, leaving 11 bases between the germline ends. The CDR3 region has the DNA TGTGCCAGCAGCGTAGTAGGGGGGGCAACCGGGGAGCTGTTTTTT. Its protein product is CASSVVGGATGELFF.

The sample holds a few counts of this clonotype. The chain links TRBV7-3 to TRBJ2-1; 12 bases are a match to TRBD2. Germline CDR1 is SGHTA and CDR2 is FQGTGA. V was clipped by 5 bases and J by 5 bases; unmatched bases: 4. This CDR3 region has 15 residues. The CDR3 nucleotides read TGTGCCAGCAGCCTGACTAGCGGGGGTAACAATGAGCAGTTCTTC. Protein sequence: CASSLTSGGNNEQFF.

The rearrangement uses TRBV7-2 and TRBJ1-2, with D tentatively TRBD1 (5 bases). Trimming removed 5 bases from V and 1 base from J, with 8 bases in between. Per germline, CDR1 SGHTA and CDR2 FQGNSA. The length of the CDR3 is 13 residues. The CDR3: CASSVDSNYGYTF. In DNA form, the CDR3 reads TGTGCCAGCAGCGTAGACAGTAACTATGGCTACACCTTC. Full variable domain (outside the CDR3, taken from reference TRBV7-2 and TRBJ1-2): GAGVSQSPSNKVTEKGKDVELRCDPISGHTALYWYRQSLGQGLEFLIYFQGNSAPDKSGLPSDRFSAERTGGSVSTLTIQRTQQEDSAVYLCASSVDSNYGYTFGSGTRLTVV.

The table lists this clonotype with many counts. This chain connects TRBV29-1 to TRBJ2-2, with unresolved D. Germline assignment: CDR1 SQVTM and CDR2 ANQGSEA. V was shortened by 2 bases and J by 2 bases, with 9 bases between the two germline ends. The CDR3 has 14 residues. The CDR3 sequence: CSVEKQLNTGELFF. The CDR3 DNA reads as TGCAGCGTTGAAAAACAGCTTAACACCGGGGAGCTGTTTTTT.

V gene TRBV12-3 or TRBV12-4 combines with J gene TRBJ2-1; TRBD2 aligns across 11 bases. V shed 5 bases and J 8 bases; nucleotides not matched to a gene: 11. CDR3 length equals 16 residues. DNA of the CDR3: TGTGCCAGCAGTCGAGTAGCGGGGGGGCCTGTCGATGAGCAGTTCTTC. Encoded protein: CASSRVAGGPVDEQFF.

The V and J genes are TRBV11-2 and TRBJ2-3; unclear D gene. The germline V and J ends were trimmed by 2 bases and 0 bases, with 12 bases remaining between them. CDR1 and CDR2 (germline): SGHAT, FQNNGV. The CDR3 is made up of 16 amino acids. CDR3 residues: CASSLTERTSTDTQYF. The CDR3 bases are TGTGCCAGCAGCTTAACGGAACGTACTAGCACAGATACGCAGTATTTT. Based on the CDR3 plus reference TRBV11-2 and TRBJ2-3, the full variable domain is EAGVAQSPRYKIIEKRQSVAFWCNPISGHATLYWYQQILGQGPKLLIQFQNNGVVDDSQLPKDRFSAERLKGVDSTLKIQPAKLEDSAVYLCASSLTERTSTDTQYFGPGTRLTVL.

This clonotype was seen more than once but under ten times. CDR3 DNA sequence: TGCGCCAGCAGCCAAGGGTTGGAGGAGCAGTTCTTC. Translating gives CASSQGLEEQFF. The genes are TRBV4-1 and TRBJ2-1; D is unclear. The CDR3 runs 12 residues. The germline gives CDR1 MGHRA, CDR2 YSYEKL. V was trimmed by 1 base and J by 10 bases, leaving 8 bases between them.

The chain combines TRBV27 with TRBJ2-5; TRBD2 might be the D (6 bases). Per the germline V gene, CDR1 is MNHEY and CDR2 is SMNVEV (reference sequence). Trimming took off 3 bases at V and 5 bases at J, with 13 bases between the two ends. CDR3 size: 14 residues. The CDR3 loop reads CASSFLGGLETQYF. In DNA form, the CDR3 reads TGTGCCAGCAGTTTTCTCGGGGGTTTGGAGACCCAGTACTTC.

This clonotype was seen more than once but under ten times. V and J are TRBV20-1 and TRBJ1-1; D remains unclear. The V gene lost 1 base and the J gene lost 1 base, with 10 bases spanning the gap. CDR1 DFQATT and CDR2 SNEGSKA come from the germline V gene (reference sequence). The CDR3 is 14 residues long. This CDR3 is CSARGLGGNTEAFF. CDR3 nucleotide sequence: TGCAGTGCTAGAGGATTAGGTGGGAACACTGAAGCTTTCTTT.

V is TRBV19 and J is TRBJ2-7; no clear D gene. V shed 6 bases and J shed 0 bases, with 12 bases lying between them. This CDR3 comprises 14 residues. Germline CDR1 and CDR2: LNHDA and SQIVND (reference sequence). The CDR3 DNA reads TGTGCCAGTAGCCTCGGGTTCGGCTCCTACGAGCAGTACTTC. Translating it yields CASSLGFGSYEQYF.

This clonotype was counted a few times. The gene calls are TRBV7-6 and TRBJ2-1; 9 positions agree with TRBD1. Germline trimming cut 0 bases from V and 3 bases from J; bases unmatched to any gene: 3. This CDR3 is 16 amino acids long. Germline CDR1 reads SGHVS; CDR2 reads FNYEAQ. For the CDR3, the DNA is TGTGCCAGCAGCTTAGCGGGGGGACAGGGCTACAATGAGCAGTTCTTC. Encoded protein: CASSLAGGQGYNEQFF.

The chain links TRBV12-3 or TRBV12-4 to TRBJ2-2, with 10 bases aligning to TRBD1. Unmatched junction bases numbered 7, after V lost 5 bases and J lost 4 bases. The CDR3 consists of 16 residues. This chain's CDR3 is CASSHPRTGGTGELFF. As DNA, the CDR3 is TGTGCCAGCAGTCACCCCCGGACAGGGGGCACCGGGGAGCTGTTTTTT.

This clonotype was detected many times. V is TRBV21-1 and J is TRBJ2-7. TRBV21-1 counts as a pseudogene. CDR3 length equals 10 residues. CDR3 DNA: TGTGCCAGCCCTTTCGCAGAGCAGTACTTC. Translating it yields CASPFAEQYF.

The V gene is TRBV30, the J gene TRBJ2-1; no reliable D call. V shed 3 bases and J shed 5 bases, with 11 bases lying between them. Germline CDR1 GTSNPN, CDR2 SVGIG (reference sequence). The CDR3 is 13 residues long. The DNA for the CDR3 is TGTGCCTGGAGCGGCCGAGGAAACAATGAGCAGTTCTTC. This gives the protein CAWSGRGNNEQFF.

The rearrangement links TRBV12-3 or TRBV12-4 to TRBJ1-5; 7 positions agree with TRBD1. The CDR3 covers 15 residues. J was trimmed by 4 bases and V by 5 bases; bases with no gene match: 8. CDR3: CASSQQGTGNQPQHF. As DNA, the CDR3 is TGTGCCAGCAGTCAACAGGGGACGGGGAATCAGCCCCAGCATTTT.

The rearrangement uses TRBV28 and TRBJ2-7; 7 bases are a match to TRBD2. This CDR3 comprises 14 residues. The V and J ends lost 5 bases and 2 bases, in that order; junction bases with no gene match: 6. Germline V CDR1 and CDR2: MDHEN, SYDVKM. CDR3 nucleotide sequence: TGTGCCAGCAGTGCGGGCGGGGGAACCTACGAGCAGTACGTC. Protein product: CASSAGGGTYEQYV.

This sequence joins TRBV6-5 and TRBJ2-4; TRBD1 aligns across 9 bases. With V trimmed by 2 bases and J by 7 bases, 0 bases remained unmatched. This CDR3 spans 13 amino acids. Germline assignment: CDR1 MNHEY and CDR2 SVGAGI. The CDR3 here is CASSYGQGNIQYF. CDR3 nucleotide sequence: TGTGCCAGCAGTTACGGACAGGGGAACATTCAGTACTTC.

This clonotype has just a few counts. V is TRBV6-6 and J is TRBJ2-7; D is possibly TRBD1 or TRBD2 (5 bases each). V lost 2 bases to trimming and J lost 5 bases, with 10 bases between them. Germline V gene sequence: CDR1 MNHNY, CDR2 SVGAGI (reference sequence). This CDR3 comprises 13 residues. The CDR3 coding sequence is TGTGCCAGCAGTTACGGGGGTGGGAACGAGCAGTACTTC. This gives the protein CASSYGGGNEQYF.

The rearrangement joins TRBV12-3 or TRBV12-4 to TRBJ2-5, with D possibly matching TRBD2 (5 bases). This CDR3 is built from 15 residues. V shed 2 bases and J shed 1 base, with 11 bases lying between them. In DNA form, the CDR3 reads TGTGCCAGCAGTTTAATCTCCCGGGGCCAAGAGACCCAGTACTTC. As protein: CASSLISRGQETQYF.

This clonotype has just a few counts. The chain links TRBV7-2 to TRBJ2-2; 14 bases agree with TRBD2. CDR3 size: 18 residues. The V and J ends lost 5 bases and 4 bases, in that order; junction bases with no gene match: 9. Germline V CDR1 and CDR2: SGHTA, FQGNSA. CDR3 residues: CASSSKGLAGGGTGELFF. CDR3 nucleotide sequence: TGTGCCAGCAGCAGCAAAGGACTAGCGGGGGGCGGCACCGGGGAGCTGTTTTTT.

The chain employs TRBV9 and TRBJ2-1; D gene unclear. Germline CDR1 and CDR2: SGDLS and YYNGEE. The CDR3 contains 12 residues. The V end was cut by 0 bases, the J end by 7 bases, with 5 bases between. Written as DNA, the CDR3 is TGTGCCAGCAGCGTAGACTTTAATGAGCAGTTCTTC. This codes for CASSVDFNEQFF.

CDR3 sequence: CASSLGRAIRFF. The CDR3, as DNA: TGTGCCAGCAGTTTAGGCAGGGCTATAAGGTTCTTC. The chain is built from TRBV28 and TRBJ2-1; D may be TRBD1 (5 bases). Trimming removed 2 bases from V and 15 bases from J, with 14 bases in between. This CDR3 is 12 amino acids long. CDR1 is MDHEN and CDR2 is SYDVKM in the germline V gene.

This clonotype was detected once. The chain employs TRBV6-6 and TRBJ1-4; weak D call: TRBD1 (5 bases). The CDR3 extends over 16 amino acids. Germline V lookup: CDR1 MNHNY, CDR2 SVGAGI (reference sequence). The ends were cut back, 6 bases at V and 8 bases at J, with 22 bases in the middle. The CDR3 nucleotides are TGTGCCAGCAGCGGGGCGGGGCACCGGGAGGAGGAAAAACTGTTTTTT. Protein: CASSGAGHREEEKLFF.

The CDR3, as DNA: TGTGCCAGCAGTTTCCTGACTAGCGGTGGCACAGATACGCAGTATTTT. Residues: CASSFLTSGGTDTQYF. The gene calls are TRBV6-2 or TRBV6-3 and TRBJ2-3; 9 bases align to TRBD2. The CDR3 contains 16 residues. Germline CDR1 MNHEY, CDR2 SVGEGT. V gave up 4 bases and J gave up 1 base; unmatched junction bases: 6.

This clonotype was picked up a small number of times. This chain joins TRBV12-3 or TRBV12-4 and TRBJ1-1; no definite D call. The CDR3 is 13 residues long. Trimming left V 3 bases short and J 4 bases short, with 9 bases between. The CDR3: CASSFRWGTEAFF. CDR3 sequence (DNA): TGTGCCAGCAGTTTCAGATGGGGCACTGAAGCTTTCTTT.

The chain links TRBV20-1 to TRBJ1-1; unclear D gene. The germline CDR1 and CDR2 sequences are DFQATT and SNEGSKA (reference sequence). The germline V and J ends were trimmed by 3 bases and 0 bases, with 14 bases remaining between them. The CDR3 extends over 15 amino acids. Written as DNA, the CDR3 is TGCAGTGCTAGTAGCATAGGACGCATGAACACTGAAGCTTTCTTT. It encodes CSASSIGRMNTEAFF.

This chain links TRBV7-2 with TRBJ2-3; 10 positions agree with TRBD2. The trim removed 5 bases at V and 4 bases at J, leaving 21 bases unmatched. Germline assignment: CDR1 SGHTA and CDR2 FQGNSA. The CDR3 sequence is 20 residues long. The CDR3 nucleotides read TGTGCCAGCAGCCCGGGACTGCCGAGCGGGGGGGCCTCTTCTCCAGATACGCAGTATTTT. It is translated as CASSPGLPSGGASSPDTQYF. Drawing the rest from reference TRBV7-2 and TRBJ2-3, the complete variable domain is GAGVSQSPSNKVTEKGKDVELRCDPISGHTALYWYRQSLGQGLEFLIYFQGNSAPDKSGLPSDRFSAERTGGSVSTLTIQRTQQEDSAVYLCASSPGLPSGGASSPDTQYFGPGTRLTVL.

The J gene is TRBJ2-7, the V gene TRBV6-6, with D maybe TRBD2 (6 bases). This CDR3 contains 15 residues. Germline CDR1 MNHNY, CDR2 SVGAGI (reference sequence). V was trimmed by 3 bases and J by 0 bases, leaving 12 bases between them. The chain's CDR3 is CASSYGGSLSYEQYV. CDR3 DNA sequence: TGTGCCAGCAGTTATGGAGGGAGCCTCTCCTACGAGCAGTACGTC.